This TCR beta chain was recorded in a study of blood T cells in healthy people across ages. A second roughly 6 to 12 cycle PCR used barcoded and J-beta primers. TCRdb passed the 5' RACE reads through MiXCR, listing each CDR3 protein once. The sample includes nearly 1 million distinct CDR3 sequences, roughly half of them seen just once. Germline V gives CDR1 SGDLS, CDR2 YYNGEE. This CDR3 spans 16 amino acids. The V gene end was trimmed by 4 bases and the J gene end by 3 bases; junction bases not matched to a gene: 6. The chain combines TRBV9 with TRBJ2-1, with 11 bases aligning to TRBD2. The sequence derives from a woman aged 60-75 years in good health. The sample was blood. The CDR3 nucleotides are TGTGCCAGCAGCCCTCAGACTAGCGGGATCTACAATGAGCAGTTCTTC. It yields the protein CASSPQTSGIYNEQFF.